This T cell receptor (beta chain) derives from a study of cytomegalovirus exposure and HLA in healthy donors. Whole-study context: The approximately 120 validation repertoires used the same platform as the roughly 670 first-cohort repertoires, a later analysis reported.

The CDR3 consists of 17 residues. Germline CDR1 PRHDT, CDR2 FYEKMQ (reference sequence). V lost 2 bases, J lost 3 bases, and 8 bases stayed unmatched. Concerning this clone: What it recognizes is unknown.

Among the approximately 130 subjects of the validation cohort, separate from the approximately 670-subject first cohort, were the donors. Notes on the study in general: In vitro confirmation showed a few CMV-associated chains to be CMV antigen specific. Most TCR sequences were rare, but some public TCRs occurred in many donors.

The assay was immunoSEQ multiplex PCR, and TCRdb's table has in-frame clones only and misses some. The sample has under 300,000 clones; around 86% are singletons. This receptor was taken from a woman younger than 35 in good health and CMV-seronegative. The chain uses TRBV13 and TRBJ2-7, with 12 positions matching TRBD2. Sequencing used PBMCs. The CDR3 bases are TGTGCCAGCAGCTTAAGGCTAGCGGGAGGGCCCTTCTACGAGCAGTACTTC. Protein product: CASSLRLAGGPFYEQYF.